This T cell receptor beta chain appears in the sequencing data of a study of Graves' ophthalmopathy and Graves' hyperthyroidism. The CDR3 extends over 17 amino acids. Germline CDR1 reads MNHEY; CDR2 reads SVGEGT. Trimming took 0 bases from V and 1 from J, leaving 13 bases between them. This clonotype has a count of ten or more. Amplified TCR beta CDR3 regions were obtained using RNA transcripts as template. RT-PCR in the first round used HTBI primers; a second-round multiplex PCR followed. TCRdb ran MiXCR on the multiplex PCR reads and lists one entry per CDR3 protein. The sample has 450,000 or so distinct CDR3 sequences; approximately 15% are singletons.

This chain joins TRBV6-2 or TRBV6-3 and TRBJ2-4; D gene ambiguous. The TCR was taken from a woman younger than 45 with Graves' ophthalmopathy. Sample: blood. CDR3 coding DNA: TGTGCCAGCAGTTACTCGATAGTCTCCGCGGCCAAAAACATTCAGTACTTC. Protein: CASSYSIVSAAKNIQYF.